This passage covers 5 T cell receptor beta chains from one sample sequenced in a study of blood T cells in healthy people across ages. A sample-barcoded 5' primer and a J-beta primer mix were used in a second PCR of roughly 6 to 11 cycles. TCRdb passed the 5' RACE reads through MiXCR, listing each CDR3 protein once. The sample consists of about 970,000 distinct CDR3 sequences, approximately 50% of them appearing once. Sequencing used blood. Every receptor here comes from a woman aged 55-70 years in good health.

The chain couples TRBV29-1 to TRBJ2-1; 7 bases are a match to TRBD1. There are 14 residues in the CDR3. Trimming cost V 3 bases and J 3 bases; bases outside gene matches: 5. Germline-derived CDR1 and CDR2 are SQVTM and ANQGSEA. The CDR3 region has the DNA TGCAGCGTTGATACAGGGGCTCTCTACAATGAGCAGTTCTTC. Its translation is CSVDTGALYNEQFF.

The sample holds a few counts of this clonotype. This sequence joins TRBV29-1 and TRBJ2-1; D remains unclear. The CDR3 runs to 12 residues. From germline, CDR1 is SQVTM and CDR2 ANQGSEA. Trimming removed 7 bases from V and 6 bases from J, with 13 bases in between. Here the CDR3 DNA reads TGCAGCGGTCGCGTGGATTTCAATGAGCAGTTCTTC. Residues: CSGRVDFNEQFF.

The rearrangement uses TRBV12-3 or TRBV12-4 and TRBJ1-6; D is uncertain. The CDR3 spans 14 residues. Trimming took 6 bases from V and 5 from J, leaving 11 bases between them. The CDR3: CASSPGLHNSPLHF. The CDR3 DNA reads TGTGCCAGCAGCCCTGGGTTACATAATTCACCCCTCCACTTT.

V is TRBV27 and J is TRBJ2-3; 7 bases are shared with TRBD2. The CDR3 has 15 amino acids. J lost 3 bases, V lost 6 bases, and 9 bases had no gene match. Looked up from germline, CDR1 is MNHEY and CDR2 is SMNVEV (reference sequence). DNA of the CDR3: TGTGCCAGCAGGGGGTGGCGGGAGAGGACAGATACGCAGTATTTT. Its translation: CASRGWRERTDTQYF.

This clonotype came up a few times. V gene TRBV5-6 combines with J gene TRBJ2-3; D unclear. CDR1 and CDR2 (germline): SGHDT, YYEEEE. CDR3 size: 13 residues. Between the trimmed V and J ends, which lost 4 bases and 4 bases, there was a span of 10 bases. CDR3 region: CASSVARADTQYF. DNA of the CDR3: TGTGCCAGCAGCGTGGCGAGAGCAGATACGCAGTATTTT.